This T cell receptor beta chain emerged from a study of cytomegalovirus exposure and HLA in healthy donors. Findings and limits, study-wide: TCR beta V- and J-gene trimming, according to a later analysis, was linked to a missense DCLRE1C variant.

Note on this clone: What it binds is unknown.

PCR was performed using 60 Vbeta and 13 Jbeta primers. Generated by immunoSEQ multiplex PCR, the TCRdb table keeps only in-frame clones and is missing some. The table lists about 160,000 clones, roughly 80% of them singletons. V trimming: 5 bases; J trimming: 10 bases; junction bases outside the gene matches: 6. The CDR3 contains 12 residues. CDR1 is ENHRY, CDR2 SYGVKD, per germline. J is TRBJ1-1 and V is TRBV10-3; 8 bases align to TRBD1. Sample: PBMCs. The TCR was taken from a girl aged 10-17 years in good health and CMV-seropositive. The CDR3 DNA follows: TGTGCCATCAGTCCCCAGGGGGCGTCAGCTTTCTTT. Translating gives CAISPQGASAFF.